These 24 T cell receptor beta chains originate from one sample sequenced in a study of Graves' ophthalmopathy and Graves' hyperthyroidism. Amplification targeted the TCR beta CDR3 regions, with RNA transcripts as the source material. HTBI primers were employed in first-round RT-PCR, then a second-round multiplex PCR followed. Each CDR3 protein gets one entry after TCRdb re-called the multiplex PCR reads with MiXCR. The sample has 500,000 to 800,000 distinct CDR3 sequences; about 38% are singletons. The specimen was peripheral blood. Receptor source: an adult man with Graves' ophthalmopathy.

The rearrangement links TRBV15 to TRBJ2-7; tentative D call: TRBD1 (5 bases). Germline lookup yields CDR1 LNHNV and CDR2 YYDKDF (reference sequence). The V end lost 1 base, the J end lost 0 bases, and 10 bases lay between the germline ends. The CDR3 is made up of 15 amino acids. The CDR3 region has the DNA TGTGCCACCAGCAGAGGAGAACAGGTCTCCTACGAGCAGTACTTC. Translating it yields CATSRGEQVSYEQYF.

V gene TRBV5-8 combines with J gene TRBJ2-2; maybe TRBD2 (6 bases). V was clipped by 0 bases and J by 0 bases, with 12 bases between them. The CDR3 extends over 17 amino acids. Germline values: CDR1 SGHTS, CDR2 YDEGEE. The CDR3 DNA is TGTGCCAGCAGCTTGGCTGGCGGGGAAACGAACACCGGGGAGCTGTTTTTT. Translation: CASSLAGGETNTGELFF.

J is TRBJ2-5 and V is TRBV20-1; TRBD1 agrees at 7 bases. Germline values: CDR1 DFQATT, CDR2 SNEGSKA (reference sequence). This CDR3 has 14 residues. V lost 6 bases and J lost 4; bases outside the gene matches: 11. CDR3 region: CSAPRTSGGETQYF. The DNA for the CDR3 is TGCAGTGCCCCCCGGACTTCAGGGGGAGAGACCCAGTACTTC.

This clonotype was detected only a few times. The genes are TRBV19 and TRBJ2-2; 7 bases are shared with TRBD2. The germline gives CDR1 LNHDA, CDR2 SQIVND (reference sequence). This CDR3 spans 16 amino acids. V trimming: 6 bases; J trimming: 5 bases; junction bases outside the gene matches: 12. The CDR3 nucleotides are TGTGCCAGTAGCCCATTGCGGGAGTTGCGGACCGGGGAGCTGTTTTTT. It yields the protein CASSPLRELRTGELFF. The full variable domain, rest sourced from reference TRBV19 and TRBJ2-2, is DGGITQSPKYLFRKEGQNVTLSCEQNLNHDAMYWYRQDPGQGLRLIYYSQIVNDFQKGDIAEGYSVSREKKESFPLTVTSAQKNPTAFYLCASSPLRELRTGELFFGEGSRLTVL.

In the case of this clonotype: A much larger clonotype is one base distant, so this may be a read error. The rearrangement links TRBV7-9 to TRBJ2-7; 14 bases line up with TRBD2. J was trimmed by 7 bases and V by 6 bases; bases with no gene match: 8. The CDR3 is made up of 15 amino acids. Germline lookup yields CDR1 SEHNR and CDR2 FQNEAQ (reference sequence). CDR3 in DNA: TGTGCCAGCAGGCGCGAGGGACTAGCGGGAGTGGAGCAGTACTTC. This sequence encodes CASRREGLAGVEQYF.

This clonotype was seen just once. The chain combines TRBV29-1 with TRBJ1-5; D perhaps matches TRBD1 (6 bases). Germline CDR1 and CDR2: SQVTM and ANQGSEA. V gave up 4 bases and J gave up 7 bases, with 14 bases separating them. This CDR3 has 13 residues. The CDR3: CSVAQGDEQPQHF. CDR3 coding DNA: TGCAGCGTTGCACAGGGTGACGAGCAGCCCCAGCATTTT.

The V call is TRBV5-6, the J call TRBJ2-7, with D possibly TRBD2 on 6 matching bases. This CDR3 spans 13 amino acids. CDR1 and CDR2 from the germline V gene are SGHDT and YYEEEE. Trimming removed 0 bases at V and 7 bases at J, with 11 bases between. As DNA, the CDR3 is TGTGCCAGCAGCTTGGGGGGCGGGGAAGAGCAGTACTTC. Translating it yields CASSLGGGEEQYF.

V and J are TRBV2 and TRBJ1-4, with a possible D match to TRBD1 (6 bases). Germline CDR1 is SNHLY and CDR2 is FYNNEI. The V and J ends lost 6 bases and 8 bases respectively, with 19 bases between them. The CDR3 totals 15 residues. The CDR3 spells CASSSTSGGGEKLFF. CDR3 DNA: TGTGCCAGCAGCTCCACTAGCGGGGGCGGAGAAAAACTGTTTTTT.

As concerns this clonotype: It may be a read error: a sequence one base away is much more abundant. The chain links TRBV4-2 to TRBJ1-6; D may be TRBD1 (6 bases). The length of the CDR3 is 16 residues. The germline gives CDR1 LGHNA, CDR2 YNFKEQ. CDR3 protein: CASSHGQRGHNSPLRF. The CDR3 DNA reads as TGTGCCAGCAGCCACGGACAACGGGGGCATAATTCACCCCTCCGCTTT.

The J gene is TRBJ2-5, the V gene TRBV7-2; D remains ambiguous. The V end was cut by 6 bases, the J end by 1 base, with 12 bases between. In germline, CDR1 is SGHTA, CDR2 FQGNSA. CDR3 length equals 14 residues. CDR3: CASSSFLAQETQYF. The CDR3, as DNA: TGTGCCAGCAGTTCCTTTTTGGCCCAAGAGACCCAGTACTTC.

The chain joins TRBV7-2 to TRBJ2-1; 15 bases line up with TRBD2. J was trimmed by 4 bases and V by 5 bases; bases with no gene match: 6. Looked up from germline, CDR1 is SGHTA and CDR2 is FQGNSA. The CDR3 spans 17 residues. CDR3 in DNA: TGTGCCAGCAGCCCCAGGACTAGCGGGGGGGCATACAATGAGCAGTTCTTC. Its translation is CASSPRTSGGAYNEQFF.

A note on this clonotype: No conserved phenylalanine or tryptophan ends this CDR3, so it is likely a read error. It is unclear where the CDR3 begins or ends on the DNA, so no DNA is shown, and the CDR3 is as TCRdb lists it. V is TRBV7-6 and J is TRBJ1-4; the table's D gene call, TRBD1, was not cross checked with the DNA. Ends included, the CDR3 has 9 residues. Per the germline V gene, CDR1 is SGHVS and CDR2 is FNYEAQ. The CDR3 loop reads CASSLSGQG.

With respect to this clonotype: The CDR3 does not end in the conserved phenylalanine or tryptophan, so this is likely a read error. The DNA is omitted, as the CDR3 cannot be located on it reliably, and the CDR3 follows TCRdb's listing. The chain has TRBV7-2 and TRBJ1-4; the table names TRBD1, a call not compared with the DNA. The germline V gene has CDR1 SGHTA and CDR2 FQGNSA. The CDR3 extends over 8 residues, inclusive of both ends. CDR3 sequence reads: CASNLVGG.

The J gene is TRBJ1-5, the V gene TRBV6-1; TRBD1 agrees at 8 bases. CDR1 and CDR2 from the germline V gene are MNHNS and SASEGT. Trimming took 8 bases from V and 5 from J; bases not matched to a gene: 14. This CDR3 has 16 residues. This CDR3 is CASRPNRGALDQPQHF. The CDR3 region has the DNA TGTGCCAGCCGTCCTAACAGGGGGGCCTTGGATCAGCCCCAGCATTTT.

The CDR3 DNA is TGTGCCAGCAGTGGAAGGGGCAGGAGGCTTCGGGAGAATGAAAAACTGTTTTTT. Translating it yields CASSGRGRRLRENEKLFF. This chain connects TRBV7-9 to TRBJ1-4, with a possible D match to TRBD1 (5 bases). Germline values: CDR1 SEHNR, CDR2 FQNEAQ (reference sequence). With 6 bases removed from V and 5 bases from J, the gap between germline ends came to 25 bases. This CDR3 is built from 18 residues. Full variable domain (rest looked up from reference TRBV7-9 and TRBJ1-4): DTGVSQNPRHKITKRGQNVTFRCDPISEHNRLYWYRQTLGQGPEFLTYFQNEAQLEKSRLLSDRFSAERPKGSFSTLEIQRTEQGDSAMYLCASSGRGRRLRENEKLFFGSGTQLSVL.

In this sample, this clonotype turned up a few times. The genes are TRBV27 and TRBJ1-2; no reliable D call. The germline gives CDR1 MNHEY, CDR2 SMNVEV (reference sequence). V dropped 4 bases and J dropped 6 bases, with 12 bases sitting between them. This CDR3 is 13 amino acids long. The CDR3 sequence: CASSSRYTDGYTF. Here the CDR3 DNA reads TGTGCCAGCAGTTCCAGATACACAGATGGCTACACCTTC.

This clonotype has just a few counts. The chain joins TRBV5-1 to TRBJ1-1; weak D call: TRBD1 (5 bases). The CDR3 has 13 amino acids. Germline CDR1 reads SGHRS; CDR2 reads YFSETQ. V dropped 4 bases and J dropped 3 bases, with 10 bases sitting between them. DNA for the CDR3: TGCGCCAGCAGCGACGGGGGGTACACTGAAGCTTTCTTT. Translating it yields CASSDGGYTEAFF.

Concerning this clonotype itself: A read error is likely, as this CDR3 ends without the conserved phenylalanine or tryptophan. The genes are TRBV2 and TRBJ1-6; D perhaps matches TRBD1 (6 bases). The CDR3 extends over 12 amino acids. Germline loops: CDR1 SNHLY, CDR2 FYNNEI. Between the trimmed V and J ends, which lost 7 bases and 10 bases, there was a span of 11 bases. In nucleotides, the CDR3 is TGTGCCAGCACACAGGGTCGGTCACCCCTCCACCTT. It translates to CASTQGRSPLHL.

With regard to this clonotype: A much larger clone lies a single base off, so this may be a read error. The genes are TRBV19 and TRBJ2-2; no reliable D call. CDR1 is LNHDA and CDR2 is SQIVND in the germline V gene (reference sequence). The CDR3 runs to 12 residues. The DNA of the CDR3 is TGTTCAACGGGCCGTAACACCGGGGAGCTGTTTTTT. Translating it yields CSTGRNTGELFF.

This clonotype was seen a handful of times. The rearrangement joins TRBV7-9 to TRBJ1-1; 8 nucleotides align to TRBD1. Germline CDR1 SEHNR, CDR2 FQNEAQ (reference sequence). The CDR3 loop spans 16 amino acids. Germline trimming cut 5 bases from V and 5 bases from J; bases unmatched to any gene: 13. This chain's CDR3 is CASSPTTGALGTEAFF. The CDR3 region has the DNA TGTGCCAGCAGCCCTACGACAGGGGCCCTGGGGACTGAAGCTTTCTTT.

Points on this clonotype: An end of the junction differs from the germline gene, which may be a read error. The chain is built from TRBV6-2 or TRBV6-3 and TRBJ2-7; 10 bases align to TRBD1. Germline values: CDR1 MNHEY, CDR2 SVGEGT. The CDR3 sequence is 15 residues long. The CDR3 here is CASRVGTGEAYEQCF. In DNA form, the CDR3 reads TGTGCCAGCAGGGTCGGGACAGGGGAGGCCTACGAGCAGTGCTTC.

The chain couples TRBV6-1 to TRBJ1-5; D may be TRBD1 (5 bases). The CDR3 is 15 residues long. The ends were cut back, 6 bases at V and 0 bases at J, with 12 bases in the middle. Germline values: CDR1 MNHNS, CDR2 SASEGT. The CDR3: CASSEGLHSNQPQHF. CDR3 sequence (DNA): TGTGCCAGCAGCGAGGGGTTGCATAGCAATCAGCCCCAGCATTTT.

This clonotype was counted at least ten times. The CDR3 DNA is TGCGCCAGCAGCATATCCGGGCCCTTATATGGCTACACCTTC. Its protein product is CASSISGPLYGYTF. The chain links TRBV5-1 to TRBJ1-2; D is unresolved. V was pared by 4 bases and J by 5 bases, with 15 bases between. The CDR3 sequence is 14 residues long. Germline assignment: CDR1 SGHRS and CDR2 YFSETQ. Full variable domain (rest looked up from reference TRBV5-1 and TRBJ1-2): KAGVTQTPRYLIKTRGQQVTLSCSPISGHRSVSWYQQTPGQGLQFLFEYFSETQRNKGNFPGRFSGRQFSNSRSEMNVSTLELGDSALYLCASSISGPLYGYTFGSGTRLTVV.

In this sample, this clonotype turned up many times. The chain joins TRBV20-1 to TRBJ2-5; 11 bases are shared with TRBD2. CDR1 is DFQATT, CDR2 SNEGSKA, per germline (reference sequence). This CDR3 is built from 15 residues. V lost 4 bases, J lost 5 bases, and 9 bases stayed unmatched. CDR3 DNA sequence: TGCAGTGCTACTAAACCGACTAGCGGGAAGGAGACCCAGTACTTC. Translation: CSATKPTSGKETQYF.